This record looks at one TCR beta chain sequence and its context. Its antigen is as yet unknown. This sample was taken from a study of T cell responses to AZD1222 COVID-19 vaccine. Study-wide results and caveats: Dominant CD4 TCR responses targeted spike regions 160-218 and 743-854.

This table comes from immunoSEQ multiplex PCR, and its TCRdb copy is limited to in-frame clones, with some not included. The sample has roughly 150,000 clones; 70% to 90% are singletons. The CDR3 contains 15 residues. Germline lookup yields CDR1 SGHTA and CDR2 FQGNSA. Trimming took 1 base from V and 2 from J, leaving 9 bases between them. Pooling covered second doses at about 4 or about 12 weeks. The source was peripheral blood, collected 28 days after the second AZD1222 dose. The genes are TRBV7-2 and TRBJ1-3; D not resolved. This clonotype was sampled from an adult who received the AZD1222 COVID-19 vaccine. The DNA of the CDR3 is TGTGCCAGCAGCTTAGTGGCCGGAACTGGAAACACCATATATTTT. It is translated as CASSLVAGTGNTIYF.